A single sample gave rise to the 24 T cell receptor beta chains below, sequenced in a study of shared clonotypes between healthy human individuals. The data were produced by immunoSEQ multiplex PCR, yet TCRdb's version contains in-frame clones alone and is incomplete. The table records approximately 1.5 million clones, approximately 98% of them present only once. The source material was naive CD4+ T cells sorted from blood. Noted subset: CD45RA+ positively selected. These receptors were obtained from a man aged 25 to 40 in good health.

In the case of this clone: The same CDR3 also results from other DNA sequences found in this sample. V usage is TRBV18 and J usage is TRBJ2-1; 12 bases agree with TRBD2. This CDR3 is built from 14 residues. Unmatched junction bases numbered 1, after V lost 0 bases and J lost 10 bases. Germline CDR1 is KGHSH and CDR2 is LQKENI. The DNA for the CDR3 is TGTGCCAGCTCACCACCTGGACTAGCGGGGGAGCAGTTCTTC. Amino acid sequence: CASSPPGLAGEQFF.

V is TRBV7-9 and J is TRBJ2-2, with unresolved D. The germline CDR1 and CDR2 sequences are SEHNR and FQNEAQ (reference sequence). V lost 3 bases to trimming and J lost 7 bases, with 15 bases between them. CDR3 length: 15 amino acids. In DNA form, the CDR3 reads TGTGCCAGCAGCTTGTATGCACAAAGCAGCGGGGAGCTGTTTTTT. Translated: CASSLYAQSSGELFF.

The V call is TRBV28, the J call TRBJ2-2, with D tentatively TRBD1 or TRBD2 (6 bases each). V lost 6 bases, J lost 5 bases, and 13 bases lay in between. The CDR3 is made up of 14 amino acids. Germline assignment: CDR1 MDHEN and CDR2 SYDVKM. The CDR3 sequence is CASRSGGWTGELFF. CDR3 bases: TGTGCCAGCAGGTCCGGGGGCTGGACCGGGGAGCTGTTTTTT.

This chain uses TRBV6-1 with TRBJ1-5; D is unclear. This CDR3 contains 13 residues. Per germline, CDR1 MNHNS and CDR2 SASEGT. Trimming stripped 6 bases from V and 5 bases from J, with 11 bases between. The CDR3: CASSDGLDQPQHF. The CDR3 nucleotides are TGTGCCAGCAGCGACGGACTCGATCAGCCCCAGCATTTT.

The genes are TRBV29-1 and TRBJ2-3; possibly TRBD1 or TRBD2 for D (5 bases each). V shed 6 bases and J shed 4 bases, with 23 bases lying between them. The CDR3 sequence is 16 residues long. Germline CDR1 SQVTM, CDR2 ANQGSEA. CDR3 bases: TGCAGCGTCGGGACCAGCGCTAGTCAGGGCGCAGATACGCAGTATTTT. Protein: CSVGTSASQGADTQYF.

The gene calls are TRBV29-1 and TRBJ2-7; 9 nucleotides match TRBD2. Germline assignment: CDR1 SQVTM and CDR2 ANQGSEA. The V gene end was trimmed by 7 bases and the J gene end by 2 bases; junction bases not matched to a gene: 9. There are 14 residues in the CDR3. CDR3 sequence reads: CSAAGGARTYEQYF. The CDR3 bases are TGCAGCGCTGCGGGGGGGGCAAGGACCTACGAGCAGTACTTC.

V usage is TRBV29-1 and J usage is TRBJ2-5; D may be TRBD1 or TRBD2 (6 bases each). CDR1 and CDR2 (germline): SQVTM, ANQGSEA. Trimming shortened V by 2 bases and J by 4 bases, and 11 bases separated the two germline ends. The CDR3 spans 13 residues. In nucleotides, the CDR3 is TGCAGCGTTGAACGGGGGCGTTTAGAGACCCAGTACTTC. Translation: CSVERGRLETQYF.

This rearrangement joins TRBV7-6 to TRBJ1-1; D ambiguous. The CDR3 loop spans 13 amino acids. V lost 0 bases, J lost 4 bases, and 6 bases lay in between. Germline lookup yields CDR1 SGHVS and CDR2 FNYEAQ. The CDR3 nucleotides are TGTGCCAGCAGCTTAGCAGGGCCCACTGAAGCTTTCTTT. It specifies CASSLAGPTEAFF.

The chain employs TRBV6-5 and TRBJ1-2, with 8 bases lining up with TRBD1. The J segment lost 5 bases and the V segment lost 0 bases, leaving 5 bases of the junction unmatched. The CDR3 spans 15 residues. Germline loops: CDR1 MNHEY, CDR2 SVGAGI. Here the CDR3 reads CASSYSGRGQYGYTF. CDR3 nucleotides: TGTGCCAGCAGTTACTCAGGCAGGGGGCAATATGGCTACACCTTC.

The chain has TRBV19 and TRBJ1-1; tentative D call: TRBD1 (6 bases). The CDR3 spans 16 residues. Trimming removed 9 bases at V and 3 bases at J, with 23 bases between. The germline V gene encodes CDR1 LNHDA and CDR2 SQIVND (reference sequence). The CDR3 DNA reads as TGTGCCAGCGACGGGGGGCGGCACAGGGATTACACTGAAGCTTTCTTT. Translated, it gives CASDGGRHRDYTEAFF.

J is TRBJ2-2 and V is TRBV2; the D call may be TRBD1 or TRBD2 (5 bases each). The CDR3 has 14 residues. V was clipped by 6 bases and J by 5 bases, with 13 bases between them. Germline V lookup: CDR1 SNHLY, CDR2 FYNNEI. CDR3 DNA: TGTGCCAGCAGCAGGGACCTAGGGACCGGGGAGCTGTTTTTT. Protein product: CASSRDLGTGELFF. Full variable domain (outside the CDR3, taken from reference TRBV2 and TRBJ2-2): EPEVTQTPSHQVTQMGQEVILRCVPISNHLYFYWYRQILGQKVEFLVSFYNNEISEKSEIFDDQFSVERPDGSNFTLKIRSTKLEDSAMYFCASSRDLGTGELFFGEGSRLTVL.

V gene TRBV28 combines with J gene TRBJ2-7, with D unresolved. CDR1 is MDHEN and CDR2 is SYDVKM in the germline V gene. The V and J ends lost 5 bases and 2 bases respectively, with 10 bases between them. The CDR3 consists of 13 residues. The CDR3 reads CASSPTSPYEQYF. CDR3 in DNA: TGTGCCAGCAGTCCCACCTCTCCCTACGAGCAGTACTTC. Together with reference TRBV28 and TRBJ2-7, the CDR3 gives the full variable domain: DVKVTQSSRYLVKRTGEKVFLECVQDMDHENMFWYRQDPGLGLRLIYFSYDVKMKEKGDIPEGYSVSREKKERFSLILESASTNQTSMYLCASSPTSPYEQYFGPGTRLTVT.

The V gene is TRBV7-2, the J gene TRBJ2-1; 8 bases line up with TRBD2. Germline assignment: CDR1 SGHTA and CDR2 FQGNSA. Losses at the gene ends were 6 bases for V and 4 bases for J; bases not matched to a gene: 8. This CDR3 is built from 15 residues. The CDR3, as DNA: TGTGCCAGCAGGGGACGCGGGAGGAATTACAATGAGCAGTTCTTC. Amino acid sequence: CASRGRGRNYNEQFF.

The chain couples TRBV28 to TRBJ1-1, with 9 bases that match TRBD1. The CDR3 sequence is 16 residues long. Per germline, CDR1 MDHEN and CDR2 SYDVKM. V lost 6 bases to trimming and J lost 2 bases; unmatched junction nucleotides: 10. In DNA, the CDR3 is TGTGCCAGCAGCTACGGACAGGGGTTGGGCAACACTGAAGCTTTCTTT. Residues: CASSYGQGLGNTEAFF.

With respect to this clone: The same CDR3 also results from other DNA sequences found in this sample. The V call is TRBV18, the J call TRBJ1-1, with D perhaps matching TRBD1 (6 bases). The CDR3 consists of 14 residues. V was pared by 0 bases and J by 2 bases, with 7 bases between. CDR1 is KGHSH and CDR2 is LQKENI in the germline V gene. The CDR3, as DNA: TGTGCCAGCTCACCACCGACAGGTAACACTGAAGCTTTCTTT. Amino acid sequence: CASSPPTGNTEAFF.

This chain links TRBV5-1 with TRBJ2-5, with TRBD2 matching over 12 bases. V trimming: 0 bases; J trimming: 0 bases; junction bases outside the gene matches: 9. This CDR3 has 19 amino acids. Germline-derived CDR1 and CDR2 are SGHRS and YFSETQ. The CDR3 is CASSLVLAGGGSYQETQYF. Written as DNA, the CDR3 is TGCGCCAGCAGCTTGGTTCTAGCGGGAGGGGGGTCGTACCAAGAGACCCAGTACTTC.

The rearrangement joins TRBV7-2 to TRBJ2-2; possible D gene TRBD1, 5 bases. V was pared by 3 bases and J by 1 base, with 9 bases between. Looked up from germline, CDR1 is SGHTA and CDR2 is FQGNSA. CDR3 length: 15 residues. CDR3 nucleotide sequence: TGTGCCAGCAGCTTCCTACAGGAGAACACCGGGGAGCTGTTTTTT. It is translated as CASSFLQENTGELFF.

The chain combines TRBV15 with TRBJ2-7; no reliable D call. Trimming cost V 0 bases and J 2 bases, with 11 bases left between them. Germline-derived CDR1 and CDR2 are LNHNV and YYDKDF (reference sequence). The CDR3 covers 15 residues. CDR3 sequence reads: CATSRDLGLAYEQYF. The CDR3 DNA reads as TGTGCCACCAGCAGAGATTTAGGCCTAGCCTACGAGCAGTACTTC. Complete variable domain (other parts from reference TRBV15 and TRBJ2-7): DAMVIQNPRYQVTQFGKPVTLSCSQTLNHNVMYWYQQKSSQAPKLLFHYYDKDFNNEADTPDNFQSRRPNTSFCFLDIRSPGLGDTAMYLCATSRDLGLAYEQYFGPGTRLTVT.

The chain employs TRBV7-2 and TRBJ2-3; D perhaps matches TRBD2 (5 bases). Deletions cut 8 bases from V and 1 base from J, with 19 bases between. Germline V gene data show CDR1 as SGHTA and CDR2 as FQGNSA. The CDR3 has 16 residues. The CDR3 protein is CASGKRAPRGTDTQYF. The CDR3 DNA follows: TGTGCCAGCGGGAAGAGAGCCCCGAGGGGCACAGATACGCAGTATTTT.

The chain recombines TRBV27 with TRBJ2-3, with D uncertain. The CDR3 has 13 amino acids. The ends were cut back, 0 bases at V and 8 bases at J, with 9 bases in the middle. Germline CDR1 MNHEY, CDR2 SMNVEV (reference sequence). The chain's CDR3 is CASSLSLLGTQYF. The CDR3 nucleotides are TGTGCCAGCAGTTTATCTCTCCTCGGTACGCAGTATTTT.

The chain combines TRBV19 with TRBJ2-2; the D gene is possibly TRBD1 (5 bases). From germline, CDR1 is LNHDA and CDR2 SQIVND (reference sequence). The ends were cut back, 6 bases at V and 5 bases at J, with 19 bases in the middle. The CDR3 totals 16 residues. The chain's CDR3 is CASRQGRPAITGELFF. The CDR3 nucleotides read TGTGCCAGTAGGCAGGGTAGGCCGGCTATTACCGGGGAGCTGTTTTTT. The full variable domain, rest sourced from reference TRBV19 and TRBJ2-2, is DGGITQSPKYLFRKEGQNVTLSCEQNLNHDAMYWYRQDPGQGLRLIYYSQIVNDFQKGDIAEGYSVSREKKESFPLTVTSAQKNPTAFYLCASRQGRPAITGELFFGEGSRLTVL.

The chain combines TRBV7-9 with TRBJ2-7; tentative D call: TRBD2 (7 bases). The CDR3 contains 16 residues. Germline CDR1 reads SEHNR; CDR2 reads FQNEAQ (reference sequence). Trimming removed 1 base from V and 0 bases from J, with 13 bases in between. This CDR3 is CASSLGLGGGSYEQYF. CDR3 DNA: TGTGCCAGCAGCTTAGGGTTGGGAGGGGGCTCCTACGAGCAGTACTTC.

This sequence joins TRBV18 and TRBJ1-5, with TRBD1 identical over 8 bases. Looked up from germline, CDR1 is KGHSH and CDR2 is LQKENI. The CDR3 length is 16 residues. Trimming cost V 3 bases and J 3 bases; bases outside gene matches: 7. The CDR3 DNA follows: TGTGCCAGCTCACCTCAGGGGGCCGTTATCAATCAGCCCCAGCATTTT. Protein: CASSPQGAVINQPQHF.

Of note for this clone: Other DNA sequences of this sample code for an identical CDR3. The V and J genes are TRBV11-3 and TRBJ2-2, with 7 bases lining up with TRBD2. Germline V CDR1 and CDR2: SGHNT, YENEEA. The CDR3 length is 15 residues. Trimming took 4 bases from V and 2 from J; bases not matched to a gene: 4. The CDR3 DNA sequence: TGTGCCAGCAGCTCCGTAGCGGGTAACACCGGGGAGCTGTTTTTT. Amino acids: CASSSVAGNTGELFF.